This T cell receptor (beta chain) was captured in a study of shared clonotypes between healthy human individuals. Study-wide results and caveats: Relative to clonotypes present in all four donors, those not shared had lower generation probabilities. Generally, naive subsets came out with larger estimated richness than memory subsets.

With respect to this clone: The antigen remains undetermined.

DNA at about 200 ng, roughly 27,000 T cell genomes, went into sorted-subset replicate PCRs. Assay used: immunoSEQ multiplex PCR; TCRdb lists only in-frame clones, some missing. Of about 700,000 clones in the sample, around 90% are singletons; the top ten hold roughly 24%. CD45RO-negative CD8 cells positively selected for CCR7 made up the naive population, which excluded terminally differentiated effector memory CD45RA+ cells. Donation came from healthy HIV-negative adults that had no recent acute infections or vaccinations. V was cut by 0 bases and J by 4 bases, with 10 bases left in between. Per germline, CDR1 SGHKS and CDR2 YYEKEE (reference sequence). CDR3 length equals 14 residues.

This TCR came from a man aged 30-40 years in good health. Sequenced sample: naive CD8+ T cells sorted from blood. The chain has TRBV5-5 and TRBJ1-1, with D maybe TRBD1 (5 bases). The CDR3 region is CASSLVQGFTEAFF. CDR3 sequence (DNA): TGTGCCAGCAGCTTGGTTCAGGGATTCACTGAAGCTTTCTTT.